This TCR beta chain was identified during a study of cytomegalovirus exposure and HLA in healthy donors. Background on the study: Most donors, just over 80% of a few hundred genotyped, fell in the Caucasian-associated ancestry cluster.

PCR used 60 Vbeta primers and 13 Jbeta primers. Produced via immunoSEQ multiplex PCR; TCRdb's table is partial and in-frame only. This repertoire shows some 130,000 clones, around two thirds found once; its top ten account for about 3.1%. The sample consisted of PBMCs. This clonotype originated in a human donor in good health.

CDR3 sequence reads: CASSFEQGLGEQYF. The CDR3 region has the DNA TGCGCCAGCAGCTTCGAACAGGGTCTGGGCGAGCAGTACTTC. The chain uses TRBV5-1 and TRBJ2-7, with D perhaps TRBD1 (6 bases). The CDR3 has 14 residues. Germline V CDR1 and CDR2: SGHRS, YFSETQ. The ends were cut back, 2 bases at V and 6 bases at J, with 15 bases in the middle.